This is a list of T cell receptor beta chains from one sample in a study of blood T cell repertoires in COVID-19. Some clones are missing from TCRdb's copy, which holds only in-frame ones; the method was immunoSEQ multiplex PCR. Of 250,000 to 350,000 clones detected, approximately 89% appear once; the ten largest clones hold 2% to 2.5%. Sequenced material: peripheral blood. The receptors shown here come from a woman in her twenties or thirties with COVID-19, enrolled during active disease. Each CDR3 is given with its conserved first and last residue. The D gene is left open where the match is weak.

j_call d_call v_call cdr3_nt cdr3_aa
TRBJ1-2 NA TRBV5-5 TGTGCCAGCAGCTTGGAACAGGGCTATGGCTACACCTTC CASSLEQGYGYTF
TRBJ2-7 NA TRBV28 TGTGCCAGCAGCGGGAGTTACGAGCAGTACTTC CASSGSYEQYF
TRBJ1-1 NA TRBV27 TGTGCCAGCAGTTCGGGGATGGGGAACACTGAAGCTTTCTTT CASSSGMGNTEAFF
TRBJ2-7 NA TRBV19 TGTGCCAGTAGGTCCCCAGGGATTAGGGAGCAGTACTTC CASRSPGIREQYF
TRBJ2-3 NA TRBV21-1 TGTGCCAGCAGCAATAAATTTCCCCTTCAGCGAGAGAGCACAGATACGCAGTATTTT CASSNKFPLQRESTDTQYF
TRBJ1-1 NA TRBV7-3 TGTGCCAGCAGCTTAATCCCCCTAGGAATGAACACTGAAGCTTTCTTT CASSLIPLGMNTEAFF
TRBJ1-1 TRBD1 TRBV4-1 TGCGCCAGCAGCCAAGATCCCGGACAGGGGGCGGTTTCTGAAGCTTTCTTT CASSQDPGQGAVSEAFF
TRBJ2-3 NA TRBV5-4 TGTGCCAGCAGCCGGGACTCAAGTCGATTCCTCACAGATACGCAGTATTTT CASSRDSSRFLTDTQYF
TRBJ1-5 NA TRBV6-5 TGTGCCAGCAGCCGGGGAGGCAATCAGCCCCAGCATTTT CASSRGGNQPQHF
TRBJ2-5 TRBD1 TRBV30 TGTGCCTGGAGTGTCGACAGGGGTAGGGCAGAGACCCAGTACTTC CAWSVDRGRAETQYF
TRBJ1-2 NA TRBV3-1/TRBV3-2 TGTGCCAGCAGCCACCACGAGGGAGGCACGGGCTACACCTTC CASSHHEGGTGYTF
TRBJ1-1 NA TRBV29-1 TGCAGCGTTGAAGACAGTCCCACTGAAGCTTTCTTT CSVEDSPTEAFF
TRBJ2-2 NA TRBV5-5 TGTGCCAGCAGCTTGGCCCAGGGGTACACCGGGGAGCTGTTTTTT CASSLAQGYTGELFF
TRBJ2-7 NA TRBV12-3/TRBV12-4 TGTGCCAGCAGTTTTGGGGGCCACGAGCAGTACTTC CASSFGGHEQYF
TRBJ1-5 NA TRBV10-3 TGTGCCATCAGAGATTCCCCAGGGAGCAATCAGCCCCAGCATTTT CAIRDSPGSNQPQHF